This passage covers 15 T cell receptor beta chains from one sample sequenced in a study of T cells after yellow fever vaccination. TCRdb redid the calling of the 5' RACE reads with MiXCR, one entry per CDR3 protein. The sample shows 350,000 to 550,000 distinct CDR3 sequences, approximately 19% of them seen only once. Here the sequenced sample was PBMCs, taken before the yellow fever booster vaccination. Source of these receptors: a man aged 18-30 years who received the YFV17D yellow fever vaccine.

In DNA, the CDR3 is TGCGCCAGCAGTCAGGGAACCAATAGCAATCAGCCCCAGCATTTT. Its protein product is CASSQGTNSNQPQHF. V usage is TRBV5-1 and J usage is TRBJ1-5, with D perhaps matching TRBD1 (5 bases). The V gene lost 5 bases and the J gene lost 0 bases, with 12 bases spanning the gap. CDR3 size: 15 residues. CDR1 SGHRS and CDR2 YFSETQ come from the germline V gene.

The chain carries TRBV6-1 and TRBJ1-3, with a possible D match to TRBD1 (5 bases). Trimming removed 5 bases at V and 4 bases at J, with 15 bases between. The CDR3 extends over 15 amino acids. Germline loops: CDR1 MNHNS, CDR2 SASEGT. The CDR3 nucleotides read TGTGCCAGCAGTATCCGACCGGGGGAAGGAAACACCATATATTTT. It codes for CASSIRPGEGNTIYF.

The chain carries TRBV20-1 and TRBJ2-1; TRBD2 aligns across 9 bases. The CDR3 runs to 15 residues. J gave up 7 bases and V 1 base, and 8 bases lay outside the gene matches. Germline assignment: CDR1 DFQATT and CDR2 SNEGSKA (reference sequence). CDR3 loop: CSARGGGGGGNEQFF. CDR3 in DNA: TGCAGTGCTAGAGGCGGGGGGGGCGGCGGGAATGAGCAGTTCTTC.

V is TRBV5-1 and J is TRBJ2-1, with no clear D. This CDR3 contains 13 residues. Germline V lookup: CDR1 SGHRS, CDR2 YFSETQ. V lost 7 bases, J lost 1 base, and 9 bases lay in between. CDR3 nucleotides: TGCGCCAGCGGCGACACTTCCTACAATGAGCAGTTCTTC. Protein product: CASGDTSYNEQFF.

The rearrangement uses TRBV24-1 and TRBJ2-1; TRBD1 matches 11 bases. This CDR3 region has 16 residues. Germline trimming cut 3 bases from V and 5 bases from J; bases unmatched to any gene: 5. The germline CDR1 and CDR2 sequences are KGHDR and SFDVKD. The CDR3 DNA follows: TGTGCCACCAGTGATCCGGGGACAGGGGGGGACAATGAGCAGTTCTTC. Residues: CATSDPGTGGDNEQFF.

This CDR3 is CASRGVAGPETQYF. The CDR3 DNA sequence: TGTGCCAGCAGGGGGGTTGCAGGGCCCGAGACCCAGTACTTC. V is TRBV6-1 and J is TRBJ2-5, with D perhaps assigned TRBD1 or TRBD2 (5 bases each). CDR1 and CDR2 from the germline V gene are MNHNS and SASEGT. V lost 6 bases and J lost 5, with 16 bases in between. The length of the CDR3 is 14 residues.

The gene calls are TRBV4-1 and TRBJ2-1, with 11 bases that match TRBD1. This CDR3 spans 14 amino acids. V was pared by 4 bases and J by 8 bases, with 4 bases of the junction left unmatched. Germline lookup yields CDR1 MGHRA and CDR2 YSYEKL. DNA for the CDR3: TGCGCCAGCAGCCCGGGACAGGGGGGCGATGAGCAGTTCTTC. It is translated as CASSPGQGGDEQFF.

This clonotype was recorded a few times. The gene calls are TRBV7-2 and TRBJ2-1; D unresolved. CDR1 and CDR2 from the germline V gene are SGHTA and FQGNSA. CDR3 length: 14 residues. The V and J ends lost 5 bases and 2 bases respectively, with 10 bases between them. The CDR3 DNA is TGTGCCAGCAGCCCCGAAATCCCCTACAATGAGCAGTTCTTC. It is translated as CASSPEIPYNEQFF.

CDR3 sequence: CSARVSSGGATDTQYF. In DNA, the CDR3 is TGCAGTGCTAGAGTGTCTAGCGGGGGGGCCACAGATACGCAGTATTTT. This sequence joins TRBV20-1 and TRBJ2-3; the match to TRBD2 covers 12 bases. Germline CDR1 is DFQATT and CDR2 is SNEGSKA (reference sequence). V shed 1 base and J 2 bases; nucleotides not matched to a gene: 4. The CDR3 sequence is 16 residues long.

J is TRBJ2-6 and V is TRBV7-8, with a possible D match to TRBD2 (6 bases). Trimming took 1 base from V and 2 from J, leaving 12 bases between them. The CDR3 runs to 17 residues. The germline CDR1 and CDR2 sequences are SGHVS and FQNEAQ. In nucleotides, the CDR3 is TGTGCCAGCAGCTTAGTCCGCGGGGTAGCTGGGGCCAACGTCCTGACTTTC. This gives the protein CASSLVRGVAGANVLTF. Supplemented by reference TRBV7-8 and TRBJ2-6, the full variable domain reads GAGVSQSPRYKVAKRGQDVALRCDPISGHVSLFWYQQALGQGPEFLTYFQNEAQLDKSGLPSDRFFAERPEGSVSTLKIQRTQQEDSAVYLCASSLVRGVAGANVLTFGAGSRLTVL.

The table lists this clonotype with a few counts. V usage is TRBV7-9 and J usage is TRBJ2-7, with D perhaps TRBD1 (6 bases). V gave up 7 bases and J gave up 0 bases, with 13 bases separating them. The CDR3 spans 14 residues. Per the germline V gene, CDR1 is SEHNR and CDR2 is FQNEAQ (reference sequence). The CDR3 sequence is CASTFWTDSYEQYF. The CDR3, as DNA: TGTGCCAGCACCTTTTGGACAGACTCCTACGAGCAGTACTTC.

This clonotype was seen only a few times. This sequence joins TRBV27 and TRBJ2-7, with 9 bases fitting TRBD1. This CDR3 region has 12 residues. The trim removed 6 bases at V and 4 bases at J, leaving 1 base unmatched. Germline V gives CDR1 MNHEY, CDR2 SMNVEV (reference sequence). This chain's CDR3 is CASRGQGYEQYV. CDR3 nucleotides: TGTGCCAGCAGGGGACAGGGATACGAGCAGTACGTC.

The table lists this clonotype with a few counts. The chain links TRBV4-2 to TRBJ1-2; TRBD1 might be the D (5 bases). This CDR3 is 15 amino acids long. The ends were cut back, 3 bases at V and 1 base at J, with 12 bases in the middle. Germline V CDR1 and CDR2: LGHNA, YNFKEQ. The CDR3 region has the DNA TGTGCCAGCAGCCACCAAGAGACAGATAACTATGGCTACACCTTC. This encodes CASSHQETDNYGYTF.

The V call is TRBV11-2, the J call TRBJ2-3; no firm D call. V lost 3 bases to trimming and J lost 8 bases, with 15 bases between them. CDR1 SGHAT and CDR2 FQNNGV come from the germline V gene. This CDR3 region has 14 residues. CDR3 residues: CASSFTTASSTQYF. The CDR3 DNA is TGTGCCAGCAGCTTTACTACTGCCTCTTCTACGCAGTATTTT.

The gene calls are TRBV25-1 and TRBJ1-6; 8 nucleotides align to TRBD1. The germline gives CDR1 MGHDK, CDR2 SYGVNS. The CDR3 spans 15 residues. J gave up 9 bases and V 4 bases, and 8 bases lay outside the gene matches. CDR3 DNA sequence: TGTGCCAGCAGTGGACAGGGGTTTGGTGGTTCACCCCTCCACTTT. It specifies CASSGQGFGGSPLHF.